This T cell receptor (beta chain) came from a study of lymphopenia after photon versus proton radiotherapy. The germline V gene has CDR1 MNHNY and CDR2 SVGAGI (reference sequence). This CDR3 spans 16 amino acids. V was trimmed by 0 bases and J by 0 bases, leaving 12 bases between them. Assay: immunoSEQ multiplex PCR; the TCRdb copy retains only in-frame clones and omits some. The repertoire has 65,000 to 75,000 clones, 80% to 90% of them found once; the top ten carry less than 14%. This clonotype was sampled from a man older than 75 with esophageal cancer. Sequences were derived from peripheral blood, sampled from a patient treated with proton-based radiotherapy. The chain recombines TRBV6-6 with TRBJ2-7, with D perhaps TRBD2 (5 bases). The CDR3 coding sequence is TGTGCCAGCAGTTACTCGCCCGGGATCAGCTCCTACGAGCAGTACTTC. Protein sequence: CASSYSPGISSYEQYF.